Below are 25 T cell receptor beta chains sequenced from a single sample in a study of cytomegalovirus exposure and HLA in healthy donors. Data came from immunoSEQ multiplex PCR; TCRdb stores just in-frame clones and leaves some out. This table has 190,000 or so clones, about 80% appearing once. The sequencing sample was made of PBMCs. The receptor set was obtained from a woman between 18 and 30 years old in good health and CMV-seropositive.

This chain connects TRBV7-2 to TRBJ2-1; 11 bases map to TRBD2. This CDR3 comprises 17 residues. V trimming: 2 bases; J trimming: 7 bases; junction bases outside the gene matches: 10. CDR1 is SGHTA and CDR2 is FQGNSA in the germline V gene. The CDR3 region is CASSLYISGGAENEQFF. CDR3 in DNA: TGTGCCAGCAGCTTATACATTAGCGGGGGGGCCGAAAATGAGCAGTTCTTC.

This chain uses TRBV11-2 with TRBJ1-2, with a weak D call TRBD1 (6 bases). The CDR3 contains 16 residues. Germline V gene data show CDR1 as SGHAT and CDR2 as FQNNGV. V was clipped by 3 bases and J by 8 bases, with 22 bases between them. CDR3 residues: CASSLIRSGDKDGYTF. CDR3 nucleotides: TGTGCCAGCAGCTTGATTCGGTCAGGGGATAAGGACGGCTACACCTTC.

The rearrangement uses TRBV19 and TRBJ2-5; TRBD2 agrees at 9 bases. The length of the CDR3 is 14 residues. Germline V lookup: CDR1 LNHDA, CDR2 SQIVND (reference sequence). Losses at the gene ends were 5 bases for V and 6 bases for J; bases not matched to a gene: 7. The CDR3 loop reads CASSYRTSVQTQYF. The CDR3 DNA is TGTGCCAGTAGTTACCGGACTAGCGTGCAGACCCAGTACTTC.

This chain joins TRBV2 and TRBJ1-2; weak D call: TRBD1 (6 bases). This CDR3 is 15 amino acids long. With 0 bases removed from V and 5 bases from J, the gap between germline ends came to 13 bases. Germline-derived CDR1 and CDR2 are SNHLY and FYNNEI. The DNA for the CDR3 is TGTGCCAGCAGTGAAGCTGGGGGGGCTACTTATGGCTACACCTTC. The encoded protein is CASSEAGGATYGYTF.

The chain uses TRBV6-6 and TRBJ2-2; 8 bases map to TRBD1. The CDR3 has 16 amino acids. The junction had 5 bases not matched to a gene; V was cut back by 2 bases and J by 3 bases. Germline CDR1 is MNHNY and CDR2 is SVGAGI (reference sequence). CDR3 protein: CASSYRAGGHTGELFF. In DNA form, the CDR3 reads TGTGCCAGCAGTTACCGGGCAGGGGGCCACACCGGGGAGCTGTTTTTT.

The rearrangement uses TRBV5-1 and TRBJ1-4; D is possibly TRBD1 (5 bases). Trimming removed 0 bases from V and 0 bases from J, with 9 bases in between. This CDR3 comprises 16 residues. Germline CDR1 SGHRS, CDR2 YFSETQ. The CDR3 region has the DNA TGCGCCAGCAGCTTGGACCCGGGGGCAACTAATGAAAAACTGTTTTTT. This gives the protein CASSLDPGATNEKLFF.

V usage is TRBV5-1 and J usage is TRBJ1-2; TRBD1 aligns across 7 bases. Looked up from germline, CDR1 is SGHRS and CDR2 is YFSETQ. The CDR3 length is 13 residues. The V segment lost 4 bases and the J segment 4 bases; nucleotides outside the gene matches: 4. The DNA for the CDR3 is TGCGCCAGCAGCGGAGGGGACAGCTATGGCTACACCTTC. This translates into CASSGGDSYGYTF.

J is TRBJ2-5 and V is TRBV18; TRBD2 matches at 8 bases. The CDR3 is 15 residues long. Germline V CDR1 and CDR2: KGHSH, LQKENI. The trim removed 5 bases at V and 1 base at J, leaving 6 bases unmatched. CDR3 nucleotide sequence: TGTGCCAGCTCAGGAGCGGGGGCCACCCAAGAGACCCAGTACTTC. Amino acid sequence: CASSGAGATQETQYF.

The V gene is TRBV4-1, the J gene TRBJ2-7; D gene ambiguous. Germline assignment: CDR1 MGHRA and CDR2 YSYEKL. The ends were cut back, 4 bases at V and 5 bases at J, with 12 bases in the middle. The CDR3 sequence is 13 residues long. CDR3 nucleotides: TGCGCCAGCAGCCGAACTCCCGAGAACGAGCAGTACTTC. This encodes CASSRTPENEQYF.

In this sample, this clone turned up a few times. The J gene is TRBJ2-3, the V gene TRBV19; tentatively, D is TRBD2 (5 bases). CDR3 size: 15 residues. V lost 3 bases, J lost 4 bases, and 14 bases lay in between. From germline, CDR1 is LNHDA and CDR2 SQIVND (reference sequence). The CDR3 nucleotides are TGTGCCAGTAGTATCTCTCCCGGAGGTCCAGATACGCAGTATTTT. Protein sequence: CASSISPGGPDTQYF.

This clone has only one observation. The V call is TRBV25-1, the J call TRBJ2-7; D is possibly TRBD2 (6 bases). V lost 6 bases and J lost 5, with 17 bases in between. The CDR3 extends over 14 amino acids. Looked up from germline, CDR1 is MGHDK and CDR2 is SYGVNS. DNA for the CDR3: TGTGCCAGCAGGAGGAGGGGCTTTTGGAACGAGCAGTACTTC. Residues: CASRRRGFWNEQYF.

The rearrangement uses TRBV19 and TRBJ1-2; D possibly corresponds to TRBD1 (6 bases). The V and J ends lost 7 bases and 3 bases respectively, with 12 bases between them. Germline V gene data show CDR1 as LNHDA and CDR2 as SQIVND (reference sequence). This CDR3 region has 13 residues. Written as DNA, the CDR3 is TGTGCCAGTACCAGAGGGGGTTACTATGGCTACACCTTC. This encodes CASTRGGYYGYTF.

The V gene is TRBV11-1, the J gene TRBJ1-1; the match to TRBD1 covers 7 bases. The germline CDR1 and CDR2 sequences are SGHAT and FQDESV (reference sequence). The CDR3 runs 12 residues. V was pared by 2 bases and J by 11 bases, with 5 bases of the junction left unmatched. CDR3 amino acids: CASSLKGQMAFF. Here the CDR3 DNA reads TGTGCCAGCAGCTTAAAGGGACAGATGGCTTTCTTT.

The chain joins TRBV11-2 to TRBJ1-4, with D perhaps TRBD1 (6 bases). The CDR3 runs to 15 residues. Trimming removed 4 bases from V and 6 bases from J, with 15 bases in between. CDR1 and CDR2 from the germline V gene are SGHAT and FQNNGV. The CDR3 sequence is CASSSIRGRDEKLFF. CDR3 coding DNA: TGTGCCAGCAGCTCCATCAGGGGCCGCGATGAAAAACTGTTTTTT. The full variable domain, its missing parts supplied by reference TRBV11-2 and TRBJ1-4, is EAGVAQSPRYKIIEKRQSVAFWCNPISGHATLYWYQQILGQGPKLLIQFQNNGVVDDSQLPKDRFSAERLKGVDSTLKIQPAKLEDSAVYLCASSSIRGRDEKLFFGSGTQLSVL.

This chain links TRBV10-3 with TRBJ1-5; D is ambiguous. The CDR3 loop spans 13 amino acids. CDR1 is ENHRY and CDR2 is SYGVKD in the germline V gene. V was clipped by 4 bases and J by 4 bases, with 8 bases between them. CDR3 nucleotides: TGTGCCATCAGTGGCTCGGGGAATCAGCCCCAGCATTTT. Translated, it gives CAISGSGNQPQHF.

The gene calls are TRBV5-5 and TRBJ1-1; a weak D match, TRBD1 (6 bases). Trimming took off 3 bases at V and 1 base at J, with 10 bases between the two ends. The germline gives CDR1 SGHKS, CDR2 YYEKEE (reference sequence). The CDR3 has 14 amino acids. The CDR3 reads CASSSVGQNTEAFF. The CDR3 DNA reads TGTGCCAGCAGCTCGGTGGGACAGAACACTGAAGCTTTCTTT.

The V call is TRBV28, the J call TRBJ2-1, with a tentative D call TRBD2 (6 bases). Germline V gene sequence: CDR1 MDHEN, CDR2 SYDVKM. Trimming shortened V by 6 bases and J by 10 bases, and 13 bases separated the two germline ends. The CDR3 contains 12 residues. This CDR3 is CASSRSGREQFF. The CDR3 region has the DNA TGTGCCAGCAGCCGTTCTGGGAGGGAGCAGTTCTTC. Drawing the rest from reference TRBV28 and TRBJ2-1, the complete variable domain is DVKVTQSSRYLVKRTGEKVFLECVQDMDHENMFWYRQDPGLGLRLIYFSYDVKMKEKGDIPEGYSVSREKKERFSLILESASTNQTSMYLCASSRSGREQFFGPGTRLTVL.

This clone occurred a few times. In DNA, the CDR3 is TGTGCCAGCAGCGTACTCCTCAGGGGCGCAGAGACCCAGTACTTC. It codes for CASSVLLRGAETQYF. The J gene is TRBJ2-5, the V gene TRBV7-7, with a possible D match to TRBD1 (6 bases). V lost 5 bases to trimming and J lost 4 bases, with 17 bases between them. The CDR3 is made up of 15 amino acids. The germline gives CDR1 SSHAT, CDR2 FNYEAQ (reference sequence).

This clone was seen only once. The rearrangement links TRBV11-2 to TRBJ1-2, with D possibly matching TRBD1 (6 bases). The CDR3 has 13 residues. Germline V gene data show CDR1 as SGHAT and CDR2 as FQNNGV. With 5 bases removed from V and 4 bases from J, the gap between germline ends came to 11 bases. The CDR3: CASSMTGLYGYTF. The CDR3 DNA is TGTGCCAGCAGCATGACAGGCCTCTATGGCTACACCTTC.

The chain combines TRBV5-6 with TRBJ2-7; a possible D gene is TRBD1 (5 bases). Trimming took 2 bases from V and 3 from J, leaving 9 bases between them. This CDR3 contains 13 residues. CDR1 and CDR2 (germline): SGHDT, YYEEEE. The CDR3: CASSFQGYYEQYF. The CDR3 DNA sequence: TGTGCCAGCAGCTTTCAGGGCTACTACGAGCAGTACTTC.

The chain carries TRBV9 and TRBJ1-1; 7 nucleotides match TRBD1. V was pared by 4 bases and J by 7 bases, with 10 bases of the junction left unmatched. Germline lookup yields CDR1 SGDLS and CDR2 YYNGEE. The CDR3 totals 14 residues. CDR3 coding DNA: TGTGCCAGCAGCAAAGAGCTAGGGACAGATGAAGCTTTCTTT. Its translation: CASSKELGTDEAFF.

V gene TRBV6-6 combines with J gene TRBJ1-2, with D tentatively TRBD1 (6 bases). The CDR3 is made up of 13 amino acids. Between the trimmed V and J ends, which lost 6 bases and 8 bases, there was a span of 16 bases. In germline, CDR1 is MNHNY, CDR2 SVGAGI (reference sequence). The CDR3 region is CASSPTGGRGYTF. In DNA form, the CDR3 reads TGTGCCAGCAGCCCGACAGGTGGCAGGGGCTACACCTTC.

The rearrangement uses TRBV5-6 and TRBJ1-6, with D perhaps TRBD1 (5 bases). V was trimmed by 2 bases and J by 9 bases, leaving 18 bases between them. The CDR3 has 16 amino acids. The germline CDR1 and CDR2 sequences are SGHDT and YYEEEE. The CDR3 sequence: CASSLPPQGRGSPLHF. The CDR3 nucleotides are TGTGCCAGCAGCTTACCTCCCCAGGGAAGAGGTTCACCCCTCCACTTT.

This chain links TRBV2 with TRBJ2-5, with no clear D. The CDR3 spans 12 residues. Germline-derived CDR1 and CDR2 are SNHLY and FYNNEI. The ends were cut back, 5 bases at V and 1 base at J, with 5 bases in the middle. CDR3 bases: TGTGCCAGCAGTACAGTCCAAGAGACCCAGTACTTC. Translated: CASSTVQETQYF.

V usage is TRBV7-9 and J usage is TRBJ1-6, with D perhaps TRBD1 (6 bases). The germline V and J ends were trimmed by 5 bases and 4 bases, with 18 bases remaining between them. The germline V gene has CDR1 SEHNR and CDR2 FQNEAQ (reference sequence). CDR3 length: 17 residues. The CDR3 region is CASSRTEHGGYNSPLHF. The DNA of the CDR3 is TGTGCCAGCAGCCGGACAGAACACGGGGGGTATAATTCACCCCTCCACTTT. The full variable domain, its missing parts supplied by reference TRBV7-9 and TRBJ1-6, is DTGVSQNPRHKITKRGQNVTFRCDPISEHNRLYWYRQTLGQGPEFLTYFQNEAQLEKSRLLSDRFSAERPKGSFSTLEIQRTEQGDSAMYLCASSRTEHGGYNSPLHFGNGTRLTVT.